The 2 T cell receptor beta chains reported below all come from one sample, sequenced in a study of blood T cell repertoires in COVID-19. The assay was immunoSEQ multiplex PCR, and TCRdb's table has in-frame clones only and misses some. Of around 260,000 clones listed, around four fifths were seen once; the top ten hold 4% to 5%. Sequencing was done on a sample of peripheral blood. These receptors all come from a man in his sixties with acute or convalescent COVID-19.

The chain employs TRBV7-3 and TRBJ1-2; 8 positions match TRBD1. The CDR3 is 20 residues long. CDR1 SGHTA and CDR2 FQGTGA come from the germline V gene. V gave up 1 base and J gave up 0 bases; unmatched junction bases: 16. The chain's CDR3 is CASSLNVSVWGQVSNYGYTF. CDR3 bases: TGTGCCAGCAGCTTAAATGTGAGCGTTTGGGGACAGGTTTCTAACTATGGCTACACCTTC. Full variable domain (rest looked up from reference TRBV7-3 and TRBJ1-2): GAGVSQTPSNKVTEKGKYVELRCDPISGHTALYWYRQSLGQGPEFLIYFQGTGAADDSGLPNDRFFAVRPEGSVSTLKIQRTERGDSAVYLCASSLNVSVWGQVSNYGYTFGSGTRLTVV.

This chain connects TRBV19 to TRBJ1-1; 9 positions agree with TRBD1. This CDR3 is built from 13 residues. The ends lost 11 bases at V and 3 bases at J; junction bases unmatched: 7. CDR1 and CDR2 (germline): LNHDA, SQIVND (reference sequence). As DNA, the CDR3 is TGTGCCTGCAGACAGGGGGGTCACACTGAAGCTTTCTTT. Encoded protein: CACRQGGHTEAFF.